Below are 18 T cell receptor beta chains sequenced from a single sample in a study of blood T cell repertoires in COVID-19. Assay: immunoSEQ multiplex PCR; the TCRdb copy retains only in-frame clones and omits some. The sample holds 240,000 or so clones, around 79% seen once. The sequenced material came from peripheral blood. The receptors stem from a woman older than 75 with acute or convalescent COVID-19.

The gene calls are TRBV2 and TRBJ2-5; D is possibly TRBD2 (6 bases). The germline V gene encodes CDR1 SNHLY and CDR2 FYNNEI. The length of the CDR3 is 10 residues. The V gene lost 8 bases and the J gene lost 5 bases, with 6 bases spanning the gap. The CDR3 nucleotides read TGTGCCAGCGGGGGGGAGACCCAGTACTTC. Translated, it gives CASGGETQYF.

This clone was seen a handful of times. This chain joins TRBV6-1 and TRBJ2-7, with TRBD1 matching over 9 bases. V was pared by 3 bases and J by 12 bases, with 12 bases of the junction left unmatched. The CDR3 contains 14 residues. Germline V gene data show CDR1 as MNHNS and CDR2 as SASEGT. CDR3 region: CASSDTGQGGIGYF. The CDR3 DNA sequence: TGTGCCAGCAGTGATACGGGACAGGGAGGGATTGGGTACTTC.

V usage is TRBV23-1 and J usage is TRBJ2-7; D is possibly TRBD1 (6 bases). TRBV23-1 is an open reading frame whose function is uncertain. The V and J ends lost 2 bases and 2 bases respectively, with 7 bases between them. There are 13 residues in the CDR3. The CDR3 protein is CASSQQGTYEQYF. For the CDR3, the DNA is TGCGCCAGCAGTCAACAGGGGACCTACGAGCAGTACTTC.

The J gene is TRBJ1-1, the V gene TRBV27; D perhaps matches TRBD1 (6 bases). Germline V gene data show CDR1 as MNHEY and CDR2 as SMNVEV (reference sequence). V lost 4 bases and J 3 bases, leaving 9 bases between the germline ends. The CDR3 length is 13 residues. The DNA of the CDR3 is TGTGCCAGCAGTTATGGGACATACACTGAAGCTTTCTTT. This encodes CASSYGTYTEAFF.

This chain links TRBV25-1 with TRBJ2-1; the match to TRBD2 covers 9 bases. The germline gives CDR1 MGHDK, CDR2 SYGVNS. Unmatched junction bases numbered 6, after V lost 4 bases and J lost 2 bases. The CDR3 is 16 amino acids. CDR3 sequence (DNA): TGTGCCAGCAGTGGGAGGCGGGAGGGCCCCTACAATGAGCAGTTCTTC. Its protein is CASSGRREGPYNEQFF.

V gene TRBV5-1 combines with J gene TRBJ2-2; the match to TRBD1 covers 10 bases. Germline CDR1 and CDR2: SGHRS and YFSETQ. The CDR3 has 15 amino acids. Trimming removed 0 bases from V and 5 bases from J; junction bases left unmatched: 1. CDR3 loop: CASSLGQGATGELFF. The CDR3 region has the DNA TGCGCCAGCAGCTTGGGACAGGGGGCAACCGGGGAGCTGTTTTTT.

CDR3 region: CASSRDINYGYTF. The CDR3 region has the DNA TGTGCCAGCTCCCGTGACATTAACTATGGCTACACCTTC. The gene calls are TRBV6-5 and TRBJ1-2; no reliable D call. Trimming removed 8 bases from V and 1 base from J, with 11 bases in between. Germline CDR1 reads MNHEY; CDR2 reads SVGAGI. The CDR3 is made up of 13 amino acids.

On this clone: Sequence at one end of the junction differs from germline and may be a read error. This chain uses TRBV7-9 with TRBJ1-1; 9 bases align to TRBD1. CDR1 and CDR2 (germline): SEHNR, FQNEAQ (reference sequence). The CDR3 is 14 amino acids. DNA for the CDR3: TGTGCCAGCAGCCTCGGACAGGGGAACGCTGAAGCTTTCTTT. As protein: CASSLGQGNAEAFF.

The chain joins TRBV7-9 to TRBJ2-1, with 13 nucleotides matching TRBD2. The CDR3 runs to 15 residues. Per the germline V gene, CDR1 is SEHNR and CDR2 is FQNEAQ (reference sequence). Trimming at V came to 4 bases and at J to 8 bases, leaving 5 bases not matched to a gene. The CDR3 is CASSSWTSGGDEQFF. CDR3 in DNA: TGTGCCAGCAGCTCTTGGACTAGCGGGGGCGATGAGCAGTTCTTC.

The chain carries TRBV4-3 and TRBJ1-2; perhaps TRBD1 as D (6 bases). Trimming removed 0 bases at V and 8 bases at J, with 19 bases between. CDR1 is LGHNA and CDR2 is YSLEER in the germline V gene. The CDR3 covers 16 residues. The CDR3 coding sequence is TGCGCCAGCAGCCAAGATCATAACAGGGCGTCGTTGGGCTACACCTTC. It codes for CASSQDHNRASLGYTF.

V is TRBV6-6 and J is TRBJ1-6; 8 nucleotides agree with TRBD1. From germline, CDR1 is MNHNY and CDR2 SVGAGI (reference sequence). The CDR3 runs to 15 residues. The junction had 6 bases not matched to a gene; V was cut back by 6 bases and J by 5 bases. This CDR3 is CASSSVTGDNSPLHF. The CDR3 DNA reads TGTGCCAGCAGCTCGGTGACAGGGGATAATTCACCCCTCCACTTT.

The V gene is TRBV4-1, the J gene TRBJ1-1; a possible D gene is TRBD1 (6 bases). V gave up 1 base and J gave up 1 base, with 10 bases separating them. The CDR3 spans 15 residues. Germline V gene sequence: CDR1 MGHRA, CDR2 YSYEKL. CDR3 residues: CASSQGGLGNTEAFF. CDR3 bases: TGCGCCAGCAGCCAAGGGGGGCTGGGGAACACTGAAGCTTTCTTT.

The J gene is TRBJ2-7, the V gene TRBV30; 10 bases line up with TRBD2. This CDR3 has 15 amino acids. The germline V gene has CDR1 GTSNPN and CDR2 SVGIG (reference sequence). J lost 3 bases, V lost 5 bases, and 10 bases had no gene match. This CDR3 reads CAWGRPGLANYEQYF. The CDR3 coding sequence is TGTGCCTGGGGCCGTCCGGGACTAGCGAACTACGAGCAGTACTTC. Full variable domain (remainder filled in from reference TRBV30 and TRBJ2-7): SQTIHQWPATLVQPVGSPLSLECTVEGTSNPNLYWYRQAAGRGLQLLFYSVGIGQISSEVPQNLSASRPQDRQFILSSKKLLLSDSGFYLCAWGRPGLANYEQYFGPGTRLTVT.

This chain links TRBV6-5 with TRBJ1-2, with D tentatively TRBD1 (6 bases). Trimming shortened V by 6 bases and J by 5 bases, and 10 bases separated the two germline ends. This CDR3 has 12 residues. Germline values: CDR1 MNHEY, CDR2 SVGAGI. CDR3 protein: CASSATGYGYTF. DNA of the CDR3: TGTGCCAGCAGCGCCACAGGGTATGGCTACACCTTC.

The genes are TRBV6-5 and TRBJ1-2; no firm D call. The CDR3 runs 15 residues. Germline CDR1 MNHEY, CDR2 SVGAGI. V gave up 7 bases and J gave up 5 bases, with 20 bases separating them. CDR3 DNA sequence: TGTGCCAGCACCGAGGCCCTAGGGCGGGGTTATGGCTACACCTTC. This translates into CASTEALGRGYGYTF.

The chain joins TRBV3-1 (or the pseudogene TRBV3-2) to TRBJ1-6; tentative D call: TRBD1 (6 bases). The germline gives CDR1 LGHDT, CDR2 YNNKEL (reference sequence). V was trimmed by 0 bases and J by 5 bases, leaving 8 bases between them. The CDR3 runs to 15 residues. The CDR3: CASSQERQDNSPLHF. CDR3 coding DNA: TGTGCCAGCAGCCAAGAGCGACAGGATAATTCACCCCTCCACTTT.

This clone was counted between two and nine times. The chain employs TRBV6-2 or TRBV6-3 and TRBJ1-1, with 7 bases aligning to TRBD1. The CDR3 totals 14 residues. Trimming cost V 4 bases and J 0 bases; bases outside gene matches: 2. Germline loops: CDR1 MNHEY, CDR2 SVGEGT. This CDR3 reads CASSWDSMNTEAFF. In DNA form, the CDR3 reads TGTGCCAGCAGTTGGGACAGCATGAACACTGAAGCTTTCTTT.

This clone turned up a few times. J is TRBJ2-5 and V is TRBV3-1 (or the pseudogene TRBV3-2); D is uncertain. With 1 base removed from V and 2 bases from J, the gap between germline ends came to 8 bases. CDR1 is LGHDT, CDR2 YNNKEL, per germline (reference sequence). The CDR3 extends over 14 amino acids. The CDR3 sequence: CASSQGSLQETQYF. The CDR3 DNA reads TGTGCCAGCAGCCAAGGAAGCCTTCAAGAGACCCAGTACTTC.